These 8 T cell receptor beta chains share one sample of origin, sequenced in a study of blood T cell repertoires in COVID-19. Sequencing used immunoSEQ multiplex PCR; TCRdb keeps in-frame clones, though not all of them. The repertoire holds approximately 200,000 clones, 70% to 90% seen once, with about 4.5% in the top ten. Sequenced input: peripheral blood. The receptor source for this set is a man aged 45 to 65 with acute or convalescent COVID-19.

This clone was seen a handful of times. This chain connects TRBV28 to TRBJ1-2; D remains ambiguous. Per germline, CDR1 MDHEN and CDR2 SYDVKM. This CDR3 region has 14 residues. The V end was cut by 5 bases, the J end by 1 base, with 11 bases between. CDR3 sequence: CASSQITINYGYTF. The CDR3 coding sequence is TGTGCCAGCAGTCAGATAACTATTAACTATGGCTACACCTTC.

CDR3 protein: CASSLPPGLPHTGELFF. In nucleotides, the CDR3 is TGCGCCAGCAGCTTACCCCCGGGACTACCTCACACCGGGGAGCTGTTTTTT. This sequence joins TRBV5-1 and TRBJ2-2; 7 bases are a match to TRBD2. There are 17 residues in the CDR3. Germline assignment: CDR1 SGHRS and CDR2 YFSETQ. The V and J ends lost 2 bases and 3 bases, in that order; junction bases with no gene match: 10.

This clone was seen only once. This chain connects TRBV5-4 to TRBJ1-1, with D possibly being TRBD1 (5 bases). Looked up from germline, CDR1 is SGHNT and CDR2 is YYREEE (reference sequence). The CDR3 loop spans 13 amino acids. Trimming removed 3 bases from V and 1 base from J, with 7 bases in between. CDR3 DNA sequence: TGTGCCAGCAGCTCGACAGCGAACACTGAAGCTTTCTTT. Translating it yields CASSSTANTEAFF.

The CDR3 spells CASSTGTGEGFCNSPLHF. The CDR3 bases are TGTGCCAGCAGTACCGGGACAGGAGAGGGTTTTTGTAATTCACCCCTCCACTTT. The rearrangement links TRBV21-1 to TRBJ1-6; the table's D call, TRBD1, has no DNA check behind it. TRBV21-1 is a documented pseudogene. CDR3 length: 18 amino acids.

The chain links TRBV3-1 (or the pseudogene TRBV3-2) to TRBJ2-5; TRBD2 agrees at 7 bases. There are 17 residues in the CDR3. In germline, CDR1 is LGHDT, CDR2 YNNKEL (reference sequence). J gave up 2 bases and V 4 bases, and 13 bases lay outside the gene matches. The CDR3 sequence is CASSRWIRSGTQETQYF. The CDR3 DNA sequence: TGTGCCAGCAGCCGGTGGATTAGGAGCGGGACTCAAGAGACCCAGTACTTC.

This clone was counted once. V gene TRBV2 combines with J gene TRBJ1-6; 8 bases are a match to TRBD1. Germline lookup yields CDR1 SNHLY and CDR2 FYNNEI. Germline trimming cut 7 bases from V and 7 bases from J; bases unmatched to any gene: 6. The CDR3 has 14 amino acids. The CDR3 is CASNPGGFNSPLHF. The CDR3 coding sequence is TGTGCCAGCAATCCAGGGGGCTTCAATTCACCCCTCCACTTT.

CDR3 sequence: CASRGDRGLSNSPLHF. As DNA, the CDR3 is TGTGCCAGCAGAGGAGACAGGGGGCTGAGTAATTCACCCCTCCACTTT. V is TRBV25-1 and J is TRBJ1-6; the match to TRBD1 covers 10 bases. Germline CDR1 is MGHDK and CDR2 is SYGVNS. This CDR3 spans 16 amino acids. The V segment lost 6 bases and the J segment 6 bases; nucleotides outside the gene matches: 8. The full variable domain, its missing parts supplied by reference TRBV25-1 and TRBJ1-6, is EADIYQTPRYLVIGTGKKITLECSQTMGHDKMYWYQQDPGMELHLIHYSYGVNSTEKGDLSSESTVSRIRTEHFPLTLESARPSHTSQYLCASRGDRGLSNSPLHFGNGTRLTVT.

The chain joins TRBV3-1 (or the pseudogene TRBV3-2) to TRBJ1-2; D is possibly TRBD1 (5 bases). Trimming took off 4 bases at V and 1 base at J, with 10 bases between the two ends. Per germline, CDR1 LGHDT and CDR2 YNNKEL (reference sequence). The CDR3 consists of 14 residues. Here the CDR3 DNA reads TGTGCCAGCAGCCTGAGACAGCATAACTATGGCTACACCTTC. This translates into CASSLRQHNYGYTF.